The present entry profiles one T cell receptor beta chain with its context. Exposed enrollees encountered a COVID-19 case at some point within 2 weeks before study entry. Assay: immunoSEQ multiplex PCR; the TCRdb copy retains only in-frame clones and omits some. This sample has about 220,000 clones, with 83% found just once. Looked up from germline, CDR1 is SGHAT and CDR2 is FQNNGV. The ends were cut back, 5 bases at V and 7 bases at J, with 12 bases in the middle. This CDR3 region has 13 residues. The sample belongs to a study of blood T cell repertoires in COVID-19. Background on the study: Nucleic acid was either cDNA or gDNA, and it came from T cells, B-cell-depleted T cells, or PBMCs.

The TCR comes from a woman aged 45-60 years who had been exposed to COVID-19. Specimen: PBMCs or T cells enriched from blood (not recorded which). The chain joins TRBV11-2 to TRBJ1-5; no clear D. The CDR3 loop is CASSGGPEQPQHF. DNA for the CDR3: TGTGCCAGCAGCGGAGGCCCAGAGCAGCCCCAGCATTTT.